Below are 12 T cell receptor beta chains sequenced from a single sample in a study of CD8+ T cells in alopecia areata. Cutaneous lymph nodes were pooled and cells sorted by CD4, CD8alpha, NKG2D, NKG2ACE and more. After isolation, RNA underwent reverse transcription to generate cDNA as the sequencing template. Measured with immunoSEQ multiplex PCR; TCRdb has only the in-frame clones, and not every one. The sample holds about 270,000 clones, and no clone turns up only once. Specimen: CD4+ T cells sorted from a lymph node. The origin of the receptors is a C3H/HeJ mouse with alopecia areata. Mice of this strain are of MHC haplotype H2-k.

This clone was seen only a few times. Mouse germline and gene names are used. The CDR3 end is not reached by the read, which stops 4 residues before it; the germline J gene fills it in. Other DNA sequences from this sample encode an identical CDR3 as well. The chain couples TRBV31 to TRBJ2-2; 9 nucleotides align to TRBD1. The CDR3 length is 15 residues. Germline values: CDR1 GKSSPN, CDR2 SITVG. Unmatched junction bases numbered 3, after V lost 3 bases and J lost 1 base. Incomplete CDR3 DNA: TGTGCCTGGAGCTTGACAGGGGGAAACACCGGG. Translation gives CAWSLTGGNTG. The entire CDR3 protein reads CAWSLTGGNTGQLYF. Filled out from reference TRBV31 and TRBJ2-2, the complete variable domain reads AQTIHQWPVAEIKAVGSPLSLGCTIKGKSSPNLYWYWQATGGTLQQLFYSITVGQVESVVQLNLSASRPKDDQFILSTEKLLLSHSGFYLCAWSLTGGNTGQLYFGEGSKLTVL.

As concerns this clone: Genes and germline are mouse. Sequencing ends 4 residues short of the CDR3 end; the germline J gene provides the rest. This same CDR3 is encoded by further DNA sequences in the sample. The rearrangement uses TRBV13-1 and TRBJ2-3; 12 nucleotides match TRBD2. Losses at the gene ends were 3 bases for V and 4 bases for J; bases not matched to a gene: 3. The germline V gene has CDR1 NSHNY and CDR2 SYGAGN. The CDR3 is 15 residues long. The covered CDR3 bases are TGTGCCAGCAGTGGGGGACTGGGGGGACCAGAA. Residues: CASSGGLGGPE. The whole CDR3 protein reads CASSGGLGGPETLYF.

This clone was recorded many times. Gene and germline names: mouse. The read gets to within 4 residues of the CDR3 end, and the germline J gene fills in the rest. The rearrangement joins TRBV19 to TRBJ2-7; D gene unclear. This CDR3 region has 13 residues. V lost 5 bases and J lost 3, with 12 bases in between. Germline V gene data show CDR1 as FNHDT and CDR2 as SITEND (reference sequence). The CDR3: CASSRRQFYEQYF. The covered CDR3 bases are TGTGCCAGCAGCCGTCGACAATTCTAT.

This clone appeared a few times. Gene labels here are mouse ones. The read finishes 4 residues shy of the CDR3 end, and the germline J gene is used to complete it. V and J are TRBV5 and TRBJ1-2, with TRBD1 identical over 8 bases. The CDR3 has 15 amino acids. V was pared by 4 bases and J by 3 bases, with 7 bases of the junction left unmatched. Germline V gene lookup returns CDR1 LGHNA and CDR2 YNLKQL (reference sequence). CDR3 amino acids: CASSRSGGSDSDYTF. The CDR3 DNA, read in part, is TGTGCCAGCAGCCGGTCAGGGGGCAGTGACTCC.

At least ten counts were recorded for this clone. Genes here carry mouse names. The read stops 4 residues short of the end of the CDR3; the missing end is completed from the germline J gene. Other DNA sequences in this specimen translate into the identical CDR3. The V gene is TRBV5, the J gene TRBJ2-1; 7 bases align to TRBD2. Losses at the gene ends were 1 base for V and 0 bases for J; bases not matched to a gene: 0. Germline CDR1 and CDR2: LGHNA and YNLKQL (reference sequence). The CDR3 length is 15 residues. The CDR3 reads CASSQAGGNYAEQFF. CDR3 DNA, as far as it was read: TGTGCCAGCAGCCAAGCTGGGGGTAACTATGCT.

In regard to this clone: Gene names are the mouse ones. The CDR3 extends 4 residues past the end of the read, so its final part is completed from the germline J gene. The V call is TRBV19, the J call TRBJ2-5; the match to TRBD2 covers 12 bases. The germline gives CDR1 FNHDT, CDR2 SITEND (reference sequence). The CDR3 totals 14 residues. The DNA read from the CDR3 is TGTGCCAGCAGTAAGGGACTGGGGGGAGAC. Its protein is CASSKGLGGD. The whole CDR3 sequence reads CASSKGLGGDTQYF.

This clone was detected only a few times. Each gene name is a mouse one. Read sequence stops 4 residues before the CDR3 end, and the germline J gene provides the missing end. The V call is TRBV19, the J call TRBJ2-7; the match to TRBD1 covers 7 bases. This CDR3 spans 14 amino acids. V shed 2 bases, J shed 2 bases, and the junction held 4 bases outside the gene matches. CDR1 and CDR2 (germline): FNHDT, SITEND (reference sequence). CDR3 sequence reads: CASSIPQGAYEQYF. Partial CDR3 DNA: TGTGCCAGCAGTATCCCGCAGGGGGCCTAT.

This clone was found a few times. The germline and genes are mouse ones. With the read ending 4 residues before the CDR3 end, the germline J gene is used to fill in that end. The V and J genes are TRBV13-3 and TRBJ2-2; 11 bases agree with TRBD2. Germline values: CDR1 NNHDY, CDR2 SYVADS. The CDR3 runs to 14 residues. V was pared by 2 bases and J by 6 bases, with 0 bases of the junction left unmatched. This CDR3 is CASSETGGAGQLYF. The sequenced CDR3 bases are TGTGCCAGCAGTGAGACTGGGGGGGCCGGG.

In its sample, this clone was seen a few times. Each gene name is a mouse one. The CDR3 loop reads CASSGDWRDTQYF. CDR3 DNA (partial): TGTGCCAGCAGTGGGGACTGGCGAGAC. V gene TRBV13-1 combines with J gene TRBJ2-5; TRBD2 aligns across 8 bases. The observed sequence ends 4 residues before the CDR3 terminus, with the missing tail filled in from the germline J gene. The germline gives CDR1 NSHNY, CDR2 SYGAGN. The CDR3 extends over 13 amino acids.

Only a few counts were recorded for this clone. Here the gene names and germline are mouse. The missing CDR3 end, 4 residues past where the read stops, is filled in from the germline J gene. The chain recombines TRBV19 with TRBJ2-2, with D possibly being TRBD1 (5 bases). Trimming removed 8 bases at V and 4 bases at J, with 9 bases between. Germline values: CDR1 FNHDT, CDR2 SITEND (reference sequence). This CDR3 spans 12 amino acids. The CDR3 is CASSGITGQLYF. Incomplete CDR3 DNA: TGTGCCAGTTCAGGGATCACCGGG.

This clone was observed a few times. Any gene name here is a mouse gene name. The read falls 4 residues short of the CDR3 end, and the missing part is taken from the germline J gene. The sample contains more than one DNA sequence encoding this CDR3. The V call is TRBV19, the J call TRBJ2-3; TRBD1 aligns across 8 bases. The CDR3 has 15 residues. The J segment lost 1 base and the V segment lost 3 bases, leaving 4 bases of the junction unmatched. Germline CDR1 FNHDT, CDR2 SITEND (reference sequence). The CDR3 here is CASSRQGRGAETLYF. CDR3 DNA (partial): TGTGCCAGCAGTAGACAGGGGCGCGGTGCAGAA.

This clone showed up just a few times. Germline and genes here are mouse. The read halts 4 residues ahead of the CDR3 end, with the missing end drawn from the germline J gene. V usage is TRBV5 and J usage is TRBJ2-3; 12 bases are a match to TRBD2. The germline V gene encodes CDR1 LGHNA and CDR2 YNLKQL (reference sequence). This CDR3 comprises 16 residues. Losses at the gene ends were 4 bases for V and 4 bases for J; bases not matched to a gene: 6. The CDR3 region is CASSPRLGGRPETLYF. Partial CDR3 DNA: TGTGCCAGCAGCCCAAGACTGGGGGGGCGCCCAGAA.